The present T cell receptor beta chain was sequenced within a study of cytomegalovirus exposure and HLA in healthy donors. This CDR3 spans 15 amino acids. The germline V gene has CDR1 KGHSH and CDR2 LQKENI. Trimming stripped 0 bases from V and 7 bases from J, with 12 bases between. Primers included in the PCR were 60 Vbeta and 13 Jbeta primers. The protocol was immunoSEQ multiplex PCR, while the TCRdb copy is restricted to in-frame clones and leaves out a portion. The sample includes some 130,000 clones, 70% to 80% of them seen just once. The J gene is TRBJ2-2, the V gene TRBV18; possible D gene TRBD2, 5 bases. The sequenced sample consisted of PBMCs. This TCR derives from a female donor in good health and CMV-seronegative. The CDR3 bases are TGTGCCAGCTCACCACCTGGACTGAAGGGCGGGGAGCTGTTTTTT. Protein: CASSPPGLKGGELFF.